The 12 T cell receptor beta chains below all came from one sample that was sequenced in a study of T-cell memory formation after mild COVID-19. MiXCR, run by TCRdb on the 5' RACE reads, gives a single entry per CDR3 protein. The top ten clones hold over 20% of a sample with approximately 350,000 distinct CDR3 sequences, approximately 13% of them seen once. Sequencing was performed on PBMCs or a T cell subset sorted from them (not recorded which). These receptors all stem from a man in his late teens or twenties who had mild COVID-19 (a few samples of this study predate the infection). Cell type and time point are not known.

This clonotype has a handful of counts. The chain is built from TRBV7-2 and TRBJ1-2; possible D gene TRBD1, 6 bases. In germline, CDR1 is SGHTA, CDR2 FQGNSA. The CDR3 length is 14 residues. V dropped 5 bases and J dropped 4 bases, with 14 bases sitting between them. The CDR3 protein is CASSTGGAGYGYTF. DNA for the CDR3: TGTGCCAGCAGCACCGGGGGGGCAGGCTATGGCTACACCTTC.

V and J are TRBV18 and TRBJ1-4; D is possibly TRBD1 (5 bases). CDR3 length: 13 residues. Germline CDR1 KGHSH, CDR2 LQKENI. V lost 3 bases to trimming and J lost 6 bases, with 8 bases between them. DNA for the CDR3: TGTGCCAGCTCACCGTCCAGGGATGAAAAACTGTTTTTT. It translates to CASSPSRDEKLFF.

This clonotype came up a few times. CDR3 sequence (DNA): TGTGCCAGCAGCCCTGGCGGAGGGGACGAGCAGTACGTC. It is translated as CASSPGGGDEQYV. The chain couples TRBV7-2 to TRBJ2-7; D possibly corresponds to TRBD2 (6 bases). The length of the CDR3 is 13 residues. Trimming removed 5 bases from V and 5 bases from J, with 13 bases in between. Germline V CDR1 and CDR2: SGHTA, FQGNSA.

This clonotype was counted a few times. This chain uses TRBV4-3 with TRBJ1-2, with D unclear. From germline, CDR1 is LGHNA and CDR2 YSLEER. The CDR3 contains 16 residues. V lost 0 bases and J 8 bases, leaving 19 bases between the germline ends. CDR3 residues: CASSQDMGNYPPGYTF. The CDR3 nucleotides read TGCGCCAGCAGCCAAGATATGGGGAATTATCCCCCCGGCTACACCTTC.

CDR3 amino acids: CASTGGTGTGEQYF. The CDR3 region has the DNA TGTGCCAGCACGGGGGGGACAGGGACCGGAGAGCAGTACTTC. This chain links TRBV11-2 with TRBJ2-7, with a possible D match to TRBD1 (9 bases). This CDR3 comprises 14 residues. Trimming stripped 7 bases from V and 7 bases from J, with 20 bases between. The V gene's germline CDR1 is SGHAT and CDR2 FQNNGV.

V and J are TRBV25-1 and TRBJ2-7, with TRBD1 matching 10 bases. This CDR3 contains 15 residues. The germline V gene encodes CDR1 MGHDK and CDR2 SYGVNS. V lost 6 bases, J lost 1 base, and 6 bases stayed unmatched. The CDR3, as DNA: TGTGCCAGCAGAAAGACAGGGGGCGAATCCTACGAGCAGTACTTC. Translated, it gives CASRKTGGESYEQYF.

There are a few counts of this clonotype. The chain uses TRBV13 and TRBJ1-1, with no clear D. This CDR3 has 14 amino acids. CDR1 is PRHDT and CDR2 is FYEKMQ in the germline V gene (reference sequence). V shed 2 bases and J shed 0 bases, with 7 bases lying between them. CDR3 bases: TGTGCCAGCAGCTTATTACAGTTGAACACTGAAGCTTTCTTT. Protein sequence: CASSLLQLNTEAFF.

V is TRBV7-9 and J is TRBJ2-2; 11 bases agree with TRBD1. The CDR3 covers 18 residues. With 3 bases clipped from V and 3 bases from J, the junction kept 9 bases outside the gene matches. Germline V CDR1 and CDR2: SEHNR, FQNEAQ (reference sequence). The CDR3 spells CASSFWTGGNWDTGELFF. As DNA, the CDR3 is TGTGCCAGCAGCTTCTGGACAGGGGGCAACTGGGACACCGGGGAGCTGTTTTTT.

The V gene is TRBV7-9, the J gene TRBJ1-1, with D possibly TRBD1 on 5 matching bases. CDR3 size: 13 residues. Per the germline V gene, CDR1 is SEHNR and CDR2 is FQNEAQ (reference sequence). The V end lost 4 bases, the J end lost 3 bases, and 9 bases lay between the germline ends. Here the CDR3 DNA reads TGTGCCAGCAGCTCTCCGACAGACACTGAAGCTTTCTTT. Encoded protein: CASSSPTDTEAFF.

This clonotype was detected a few times. This chain connects TRBV7-9 to TRBJ2-5; 10 nucleotides line up with TRBD1. V lost 5 bases and J lost 0; bases outside the gene matches: 9. CDR1 and CDR2 (germline): SEHNR, FQNEAQ (reference sequence). CDR3 length equals 17 residues. The DNA for the CDR3 is TGTGCCAGCAGCCGGACAGGGGGATTGGGGTACCAAGAGACCCAGTACTTC. Translation: CASSRTGGLGYQETQYF.

The table lists this clonotype with a few counts. This chain connects TRBV21-1 to TRBJ1-3; the DNA was not compared with TRBD1, the D call given in the table. TRBV21-1 is assigned pseudogene status. CDR3 length: 18 amino acids. This CDR3 is CASSKTKPLGLSGNTIYF. DNA for the CDR3: TGTGCCAGCAGCAAAACAAAACCCCTCGGGCTTTCTGGAAACACCATATATTTT.

This sequence joins TRBV3-1 and TRBJ2-1; the D is unclear. Deletions cut 4 bases from V and 8 bases from J, with 12 bases between. The CDR3 length is 13 residues. Germline V lookup: CDR1 LGHDT, CDR2 YNNKEL (reference sequence). CDR3 region: CASSPLTGHEQFF. As DNA, the CDR3 is TGTGCCAGCAGCCCCCTCACGGGTCATGAGCAGTTCTTC.